This is a list of T cell receptor beta chains from one sample in a study of T cells after yellow fever vaccination. In TCRdb, the 5' RACE reads were re-called with MiXCR into one record per CDR3 protein. This table holds 250,000 to 400,000 distinct CDR3 sequences, around 4.5% found once. The specimen was PBMCs, collected 15 days after the yellow fever booster vaccination. The receptors stem from a man younger than 35 who received the YFV17D yellow fever vaccine. CDR3s include the opening cysteine and the closing phenylalanine or tryptophan. Fields, in order: V gene, D gene, J gene, clone size, CDR3 protein, CDR3 DNA. A D gene is named only where the DNA matches it firmly. The listing skips clone size in some rows; elsewhere it reads once, few, many or a size class.

TRBV10-2	-	TRBJ1-2	many	CASSEGLNYGYTF	TGCGCCAGCAGTGAGGGTCTTAACTATGGCTACACCTTC
TRBV6-6	-	TRBJ2-7	many	CASSSPIFEQYF	TGTGCCAGCAGCTCCCCTATCTTCGAGCAGTACTTC
TRBV15	-	TRBJ2-3	-	CATSRDGGFRTQYF	TGTGCCACCAGCAGAGATGGGGGGTTTCGGACGCAGTATTTT
TRBV10-2	-	TRBJ2-7	few	CASSDQGGQYF	TGCGCCAGCAGTGACCAGGGAGGGCAGTACTTC
TRBV29-1	-	TRBJ1-2	many	CSVGSRDEGLTF	TGCAGCGTTGGGTCCAGGGACGAAGGTCTCACCTTC
TRBV27	-	TRBJ2-3	-	CASKTEGDTQYF	TGTGCCAGCAAAACGGAGGGAGATACGCAGTATTTT
TRBV20-1	-	TRBJ1-4	many	CSARDRKQDEKLFF	TGCAGTGCTAGAGATCGAAAACAGGATGAAAAACTGTTTTTT
TRBV9	TRBD2	TRBJ2-1	-	CASSVGSGGSYNEQFF	TGTGCCAGCAGCGTAGGGAGCGGGGGTTCCTACAATGAGCAGTTCTTC
TRBV9	-	TRBJ2-5	-	CASSANRGQQETQYF	TGTGCCAGCAGCGCCAACCGAGGACAGCAAGAGACCCAGTACTTC
TRBV20-1	TRBD2	TRBJ2-2	many	CSALAGSAGELFF	TGCAGTGCATTAGCGGGGTCGGCCGGGGAGCTGTTTTTT
TRBV20-1	-	TRBJ2-1	few	CSALERASYLNEQFF	TGCAGTGCCTTAGAGCGGGCTTCTTATCTCAATGAGCAGTTCTTC
TRBV2	TRBD1	TRBJ1-5	many	CASSEAQGGNQPQHF	TGTGCCAGCAGTGAAGCACAGGGGGGGAATCAGCCCCAGCATTTT
TRBV7-9	-	TRBJ2-2	-	CASSLGRAAGELFF	TGTGCCAGCAGCTTAGGGAGGGCGGCGGGGGAGCTGTTTTTT
TRBV5-1	TRBD1	TRBJ1-2	-	CASSLWDSYGGYTF	TGCGCCAGCAGCTTGTGGGACAGCTATGGAGGCTACACCTTC
TRBV12-3/TRBV12-4	TRBD1	TRBJ1-5	-	CASRLTGEVSQPQHF	TGTGCCAGCAGACTGACAGGGGAAGTGTCTCAGCCCCAGCATTTT
TRBV7-2	-	TRBJ2-3	many	CASTLSTDTQYF	TGTGCCAGCACACTTAGCACAGATACGCAGTATTTT
TRBV27	TRBD1	TRBJ1-2	-	CASSPGTGFLYGYTF	TGTGCCAGCAGTCCCGGGACAGGTTTCCTCTATGGCTACACCTTC
TRBV7-6	-	TRBJ2-2	many	CASSPSSTGELFF	TGTGCCAGCAGCCCAAGTAGCACCGGGGAGCTGTTTTTT
TRBV12-3/TRBV12-4	-	TRBJ1-2	few	CASSDPSGRVQDGYTF	TGTGCCAGCAGTGACCCCTCGGGCCGGGTTCAGGATGGCTACACCTTC
TRBV6-4	-	TRBJ2-3	-	CASSYEYTDTQYF	TGTGCCAGCAGTTACGAGTACACAGATACGCAGTATTTT
TRBV9	-	TRBJ1-1	many	CASSVAQLNTEAFF	TGTGCCAGCAGCGTAGCGCAGCTGAACACTGAAGCTTTCTTT
TRBV7-6	-	TRBJ2-2	many	CASSLFTQGNTGELFF	TGTGCCAGCAGCTTATTCACTCAGGGGAACACCGGGGAGCTGTTTTTT
TRBV9	-	TRBJ1-6	few	CASSVVGDNSPLHF	TGTGCCAGCAGCGTAGTTGGCGACAATTCACCCCTCCACTTT
TRBV20-1	TRBD2	TRBJ2-1	few	CSAITSGEYNEQFF	TGCAGTGCTATAACTAGCGGGGAGTACAATGAGCAGTTCTTC
TRBV5-1	-	TRBJ2-2	many	CASSLGIGAGNTGELFF	TGCGCCAGCAGCTTGGGCATAGGGGCTGGGAACACCGGGGAGCTGTTTTTT
TRBV27	TRBD2	TRBJ2-5	many	CASRRLLERGKETQYF	TGTGCCAGCAGGAGACTACTTGAGCGGGGGAAAGAGACCCAGTACTTC
TRBV3-2	-	TRBJ1-1	-	CASSQDQSGRRRFNTEAFF	TGTGCCAGCAGCCAAGATCAATCAGGGCGGCGCCGATTTAACACTGAAGCTTTCTTT
TRBV7-6	-	TRBJ2-7	few	CASSPGPPTGPFSYEQYF	TGTGCCAGCAGCCCCGGGCCCCCCACAGGCCCCTTTTCCTACGAGCAGTACTTC
TRBV4-3	TRBD1	TRBJ2-6	-	CASSQDRPTGSNVLTF	TGCGCCAGCAGCCAAGACCGCCCGACAGGGTCCAACGTCCTGACTTTC
TRBV4-1	TRBD2	TRBJ2-3	few	CASSQPLATRDTQYF	TGCGCCAGCAGCCAACCACTAGCGACCCGAGATACGCAGTATTTT
TRBV12-3/TRBV12-4	-	TRBJ2-3	few	CASSASSGDTQYF	TGTGCCAGCAGCGCCTCGTCCGGTGATACGCAGTATTTT
TRBV29-1	-	TRBJ2-7	few	CSVLFYSYEQYF	TGCAGCGTCCTCTTTTACAGCTACGAGCAGTACTTC
TRBV6-5	-	TRBJ1-2	few	CASSLNPISGYTF	TGTGCCAGCAGTTTGAACCCGATAAGTGGCTACACCTTC
TRBV11-2	TRBD2	TRBJ2-3	many	CASSFSGGISTDTQYF	TGTGCCAGCAGCTTTTCCGGGGGGATTAGCACAGATACGCAGTATTTT
TRBV4-3	-	TRBJ2-3	few	CASSQDRRGAADTQYF	TGCGCCAGCAGCCAAGATCGGAGAGGGGCAGCAGATACGCAGTATTTT
TRBV19	-	TRBJ2-3	many	CASSIEGDTQYF	TGTGCCAGTAGTATAGAGGGAGATACGCAGTATTTT
TRBV5-1	-	TRBJ2-2	many	CASRKAGTNTGELFF	TGCGCCAGCAGAAAAGCTGGAACGAACACCGGGGAGCTGTTTTTT
TRBV5-1	TRBD1	TRBJ1-3	many	CASTLTGSGNTIYF	TGCGCCAGCACCCTGACAGGGTCTGGAAACACCATATATTTT
TRBV14	TRBD1	TRBJ1-2	few	CASSLTRGPGGGYTF	TGTGCCAGCAGCTTAACCAGGGGGCCCGGAGGGGGCTACACCTTC
TRBV2	TRBD1	TRBJ1-1	-	CASSRGQGDTEAFF	TGTGCCAGCAGCAGAGGACAGGGTGACACTGAAGCTTTCTTT
TRBV19	-	TRBJ1-5	many	CASTFRQESQPQHF	TGTGCCAGTACGTTTAGACAGGAGAGTCAGCCCCAGCATTTT
TRBV24-1	-	TRBJ2-5	few	CATSDPQPGLKQETQYF	TGTGCCACCAGTGATCCACAACCGGGACTGAAACAAGAGACCCAGTACTTC
TRBV9	TRBD2	TRBJ2-3	-	CASSAVAGGNTDTQYF	TGTGCCAGCAGCGCAGTAGCGGGGGGGAACACAGATACGCAGTATTTT
TRBV27	TRBD2	TRBJ2-3	-	CASRAIAGYTDTQYF	TGTGCCAGCAGAGCAATAGCGGGGTACACAGATACGCAGTATTTT
TRBV29-1	-	TRBJ1-2	many	CSAQESGYGYTF	TGCAGCGCCCAAGAGTCAGGGTATGGCTACACCTTC
TRBV7-8	TRBD2	TRBJ2-5	many	CASSLWTSGDQETQYF	TGTGCCAGCAGCTTATGGACTAGCGGGGATCAAGAGACCCAGTACTTC
TRBV5-6	-	TRBJ1-1	many	CASNPRAGPTEVFF	TGTGCCAGCAACCCTAGGGCAGGCCCCACTGAAGTTTTCTTT
TRBV18	-	TRBJ2-7	many	CASSPNQGLSYEQYF	TGTGCCAGCTCACCGAACCAGGGGTTGTCCTACGAGCAGTACTTC
TRBV10-3	-	TRBJ2-3	few	CAISEPYRGTDTQYF	TGTGCCATCAGTGAGCCTTACAGGGGCACAGATACGCAGTATTTT
TRBV14	TRBD1	TRBJ2-7	-	CASSQDYRGIIEQYF	TGTGCCAGCAGCCAAGACTACAGGGGAATCATCGAGCAGTACTTC
TRBV5-1	-	TRBJ1-1	few	CASSNPRGDTEAFF	TGCGCCAGCAGCAACCCCAGGGGCGACACTGAAGCTTTCTTT
TRBV12-3/TRBV12-4	-	TRBJ2-7	many	CASSLGYLADEQYF	TGTGCCAGCAGTTTAGGTTACCTAGCCGACGAGCAGTACTTC
TRBV5-1	TRBD1	TRBJ2-1	-	CASSLEGQGPYNEQFF	TGCGCCAGCAGCTTGGAGGGACAGGGTCCCTACAATGAGCAGTTCTTC
TRBV4-3	-	TRBJ2-3	few	CASSQSSSGADTQYF	TGCGCCAGCAGCCAGTCTTCCTCTGGGGCAGATACGCAGTATTTT
TRBV12-3/TRBV12-4	TRBD1	TRBJ2-4	-	CASSFSRDRGLAKNIQYF	TGTGCCAGCAGTTTTTCCCGAGACAGGGGGCTAGCCAAAAACATTCAGTACTTC
TRBV18	-	TRBJ2-2	few	CASSPFTGELFF	TGTGCCAGCTCACCTTTCACCGGGGAGCTGTTTTTT
TRBV24-1	-	TRBJ2-2	many	CATRSARQAGELFF	TGTGCCACCAGATCGGCTAGGCAGGCCGGGGAGCTGTTTTTT
TRBV11-2	-	TRBJ1-4	few	CASSSGLPGKLFF	TGTGCCAGCAGCTCGGGGTTACCCGGAAAACTGTTTTTT
TRBV7-2	-	TRBJ2-5	-	CASSLISGSETQYF	TGTGCCAGCAGCTTAATTAGCGGTTCAGAGACCCAGTACTTC
TRBV11-3	TRBD2	TRBJ2-1	-	CASSADGTSGGSYNEQFF	TGTGCCAGCAGCGCTGACGGGACTAGCGGGGGCTCCTACAATGAGCAGTTCTTC